This is a list of T cell receptor beta chains from one sample in a study of cytomegalovirus exposure and HLA in healthy donors. The data were produced by immunoSEQ multiplex PCR, yet TCRdb's version contains in-frame clones alone and is incomplete. This table holds over 100,000 clones, 72% found once. Sequencing was carried out using PBMCs. Receptors originate from a man aged 45-60 years in good health and CMV-seropositive. Both conserved end residues are part of each CDR3. A D gene is named only where the DNA matches it firmly. The size entry is marked missing in some rows and otherwise reads once, few, many or a size class.

j_call clone_size d_call v_call cdr3_aa cdr3_nt
TRBJ1-6 few - TRBV7-9 CASSFAGDGSPLHF TGTGCCAGCAGCTTCGCGGGGGACGGTTCACCCCTCCACTTT
TRBJ2-3 - - TRBV29-1 CSVRDYTQYF TGCAGCGTTCGGGACTATACGCAGTATTTT
TRBJ1-1 - - TRBV5-4 CASSRTLNTEAFF TGTGCCAGCAGCAGGACACTGAACACTGAAGCTTTCTTT
TRBJ1-1 - - TRBV18 CASSPVDYEAFF TGTGCCAGCTCACCGGTAGATTATGAAGCTTTCTTT
TRBJ2-4 - - TRBV5-8 CASSFAGESLSAKNIQYF TGTGCCAGCAGCTTTGCAGGGGAGTCATTATCGGCCAAAAACATTCAGTACTTC
TRBJ2-5 - - TRBV7-8 CASSSQGRGQETQYF TGTGCCAGCAGTTCGCAAGGCAGGGGCCAAGAGACCCAGTACTTC
TRBJ2-5 - - TRBV12-5 CASGLAGVRETQYF TGTGCTAGTGGTTTGGCAGGGGTGAGAGAGACCCAGTACTTC
TRBJ1-1 - - TRBV18 CASSPMAAGTEAFF TGTGCCAGCTCACCAATGGCGGCTGGCACTGAAGCTTTCTTT
TRBJ2-6 - - TRBV7-9 CASSLSPGHGANVLTF TGTGCCAGCAGCTTATCCCCAGGGCATGGGGCCAACGTCCTGACTTTC
TRBJ2-6 once TRBD2 TRBV14 CASSQGTRTSGSVGANVLTF TGTGCCAGCAGCCAAGGAACGAGAACTAGCGGGAGTGTTGGGGCCAACGTCCTGACTTTC
TRBJ1-5 few TRBD1 TRBV4-1 CASSPSRGTVNNQPQHF TGCGCCAGCAGCCCGTCGCGAGGGACAGTAAACAATCAGCCCCAGCATTTT
TRBJ1-2 - - TRBV6-5 CASSYRHSSYGYTF TGTGCCAGCAGTTACCGTCATAGCTCCTATGGCTACACCTTC
TRBJ2-6 - - TRBV27 CASSHFGGRTGANVLTF TGTGCCAGCAGCCACTTCGGGGGGCGCACTGGGGCCAACGTCCTGACTTTC
TRBJ2-5 - - TRBV1 CTSSQPRDRGKETQYF TGCACCAGCAGCCAACCGCGGGACAGGGGAAAAGAGACCCAGTACTTC
TRBJ2-7 - TRBD2 TRBV5-1 CASSLVGGESYEQYF TGCGCCAGCAGCTTGGTGGGGGGGGAATCCTACGAGCAGTACTTC
TRBJ1-4 - - TRBV2 CASNLGQTNEKLFF TGTGCCAGCAATCTAGGACAGACTAATGAAAAACTGTTTTTT
TRBJ1-1 - - TRBV10-2 CASTQQGNTEAFF TGCGCCAGCACACAACAGGGAAACACTGAAGCTTTCTTT
TRBJ1-2 - TRBD1 TRBV13 CASSFGQGNYGYTF TGTGCCAGCAGCTTCGGACAGGGTAACTATGGCTACACCTTC
TRBJ1-1 - - TRBV7-2 CASSLNWGGYTEAFF TGTGCCAGCAGCTTAAATTGGGGAGGGTACACTGAAGCTTTCTTT
TRBJ2-3 - TRBD2 TRBV5-6 CASSLTTSGAGDTQYF TGTGCCAGCAGCCTGACGACTAGCGGGGCCGGAGATACGCAGTATTTT
TRBJ2-7 once - TRBV7-2 CASSKSDSYEQYF TGTGCCAGCAGCAAGAGCGACTCCTACGAGCAGTACTTC
TRBJ2-2 - TRBD2 TRBV5-6 CASSPSGRTTGGLFF TGTGCCAGCAGCCCAAGCGGGAGGACCACCGGGGGGCTGTTTTTT
TRBJ1-1 - TRBD1 TRBV15 CATTLDRGATEAFF TGTGCCACCACCTTAGACAGGGGGGCTACTGAAGCTTTCTTT
TRBJ2-7 - TRBD2 TRBV7-2 CASSLREGSYEQYF TGTGCCAGCAGCTTAAGGGAGGGATCCTACGAGCAGTACTTC
TRBJ1-1 - - TRBV6-1 CASSEGQGRVWTEAFF TGTGCCAGCAGTGAAGGCCAGGGGAGGGTATGGACTGAAGCTTTCTTT
TRBJ2-2 - TRBD2 TRBV7-3 CASSSLAGGHGELFF TGTGCCAGCAGCTCACTAGCGGGAGGACACGGGGAGCTGTTTTTT
TRBJ1-1 - - TRBV6-5 CASKTPGGNTEAFF TGTGCCAGCAAGACCCCGGGGGGGAACACTGAAGCTTTCTTT
TRBJ2-7 - TRBD2 TRBV7-2 CASSPGLAEQYF TGTGCCAGCAGCCCGGGACTAGCGGAGCAGTACTTC
TRBJ1-5 - - TRBV10-3 CAISTDSYQPQHF TGTGCCATCAGCACAGACAGTTATCAGCCCCAGCATTTT
TRBJ2-1 - TRBD2 TRBV7-9 CASSLIIVTSGSYNEQFF TGTGCCAGCAGCTTAATAATTGTTACTAGCGGGAGTTACAATGAGCAGTTCTTC
TRBJ2-1 - TRBD1 TRBV5-8 CASSSGTGVDNEQFF TGTGCCAGCAGCTCCGGGACAGGGGTCGACAATGAGCAGTTCTTC
TRBJ2-5 - - TRBV27 CASSLSAGWETQYF TGTGCCAGCAGTTTATCGGCAGGGTGGGAGACCCAGTACTTC
TRBJ2-1 once TRBD2 TRBV7-8 CASSFSEGTSGSTRSYNEQFF TGTGCCAGCAGCTTTAGCGAGGGGACTAGCGGGTCTACGCGCTCCTACAATGAGCAGTTCTTC
TRBJ2-1 - TRBD2 TRBV18 CASSLRGGRSLDNEQFF TGTGCCAGCTCACTGCGGGGGGGCCGAAGTTTGGACAATGAGCAGTTCTTC
TRBJ2-7 few TRBD1 TRBV5-6 CASSPARTGGREQSF TGTGCCAGCAGCCCAGCCCGGACAGGGGGCCGGGAGCAGTCCTTC
TRBJ2-7 - - TRBV6-1 CASSEGGPSYEQYF TGTGCCAGCAGTGAAGGGGGGCCTTCCTACGAGCAGTACTTC
TRBJ2-7 - - TRBV5-6 CASSYHPNLRANSHEQYF TGTGCCAGCAGCTACCATCCCAACCTCCGCGCTAACAGCCACGAGCAGTACTTC
TRBJ1-2 - - TRBV27 CASSFRDSNGYTF TGTGCCAGCAGTTTCCGGGACTCCAATGGCTACACCTTC
TRBJ2-6 - - TRBV4-3 CASSQASAISGANVLTF TGCGCCAGCAGCCAAGCCTCCGCGATATCTGGGGCCAACGTCCTGACTTTC